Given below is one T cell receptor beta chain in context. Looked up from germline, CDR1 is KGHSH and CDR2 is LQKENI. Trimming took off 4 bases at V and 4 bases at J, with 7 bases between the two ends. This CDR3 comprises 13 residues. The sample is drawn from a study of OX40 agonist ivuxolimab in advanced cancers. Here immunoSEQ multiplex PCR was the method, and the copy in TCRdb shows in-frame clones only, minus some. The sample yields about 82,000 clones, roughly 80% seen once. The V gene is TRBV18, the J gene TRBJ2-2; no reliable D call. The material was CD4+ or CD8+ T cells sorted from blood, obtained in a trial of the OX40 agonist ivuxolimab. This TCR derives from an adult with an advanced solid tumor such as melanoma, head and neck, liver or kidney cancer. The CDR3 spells CASSQEITGELFF. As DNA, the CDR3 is TGTGCCAGCTCACAGGAGATCACCGGGGAGCTGTTTTTT.